This T cell receptor beta chain was observed in a study of shared T cell receptors in the human thymus (dated by TCRdb to the early 2020s). The study in broad terms: The study examined how the human thymus generates shared, self-reactive T-cell receptor alpha chains.

To prepare the library, the immunoSEQ multiplex PCR assay was applied. TCRdb took this table from immuneACCESS and kept in-frame rearrangements with V and J called. Such tables lack part of the clones; where checked against another copy, unresolved V genes explain under half of the gap, and the rest is unexplained. This sample is represented by hundreds of thousands of clones; roughly 94% of them were singletons. Approximately 0.02% of the sample goes to the ten largest clones. To note about this clone: Its antigen is currently not known. No base quality information exists; no much larger clone differs at one position.

Source material: thymocytes. The TCR comes from a human donor.

The CDR3 reads CASSLSGLLNEQFF. The DNA is as follows: TGTGCCAGCAGTTTGTCTGGACTCCTAAATGAGCAGTTCTTC. Recombination connected TRBV28 to TRBJ2-1; perhaps TRBD2 is the D gene, with 5 bases matching. Based on the germline V gene, the CDR1 and CDR2 sequences are MDHEN and SYDVKM. Trimming at the junction amounts to 3 bases on V and 7 bases on J, and the germline ends lie 13 bases apart. The CDR3 holds 14 amino acids from the cysteine to the phenylalanine. The only DNA kept is the CDR3, 42 bases in frame from the first base.